This T cell receptor beta chain was retrieved from a study of cytomegalovirus exposure and HLA in healthy donors. This table comes from immunoSEQ multiplex PCR, and its TCRdb copy is limited to in-frame clones, with some not included. The table has about 160,000 clones, about nine tenths seen once; the top ten hold 10%. Germline values: CDR1 MGHRA, CDR2 YSYEKL. The CDR3 consists of 18 residues. Trimming cost V 0 bases and J 1 base, with 18 bases left between them. Sequenced: PBMCs. The chain couples TRBV4-1 to TRBJ1-1; D not resolved. The source of this sequence is a woman under 30 in good health and CMV-seropositive. The CDR3 region has the DNA TGCGCCAGCAGCCAAGATCAGGTGGAGGTAAGAACGAACACTGAAGCTTTCTTT. This encodes CASSQDQVEVRTNTEAFF.